One sample yielded the 32 T cell receptor beta chains listed below, sequenced in a study of Ad26.COV2.S vaccination and SARS-CoV-2 variants. The protocol was immunoSEQ multiplex PCR, while the TCRdb copy is restricted to in-frame clones and leaves out a portion. Of about 400,000 clones detected, roughly 90% appear once; the ten largest clones hold 3.6%. Treatment reported: approximately 18 received Ad26.COV2.S at low or high dose, single or two shots; about five received placebo; per-sample allocation not given. Specimens were obtained on day 63 following the first vaccine or placebo injection. The sample was peripheral blood, taken in a trial of Ad26.COV2.S vaccine versus placebo. Receptors were obtained from a person between 18 and 65 years old who received the Ad26.COV2.S COVID-19 vaccine or a placebo.

The chain has TRBV4-3 and TRBJ2-7; 7 bases align to TRBD2. Germline CDR1 is LGHNA and CDR2 is YSLEER. This CDR3 region has 15 residues. Losses at the gene ends were 0 bases for V and 7 bases for J; bases not matched to a gene: 9. CDR3 residues: CASSQDPRGGDEQYF. As DNA, the CDR3 is TGCGCCAGCAGCCAAGATCCGCGTGGGGGGGATGAGCAGTACTTC.

The V call is TRBV3-1 (or the pseudogene TRBV3-2), the J call TRBJ1-2; 9 bases are shared with TRBD1. The length of the CDR3 is 15 residues. CDR1 is LGHDT, CDR2 YNNKEL, per germline (reference sequence). The ends lost 1 base at V and 3 bases at J; junction bases unmatched: 3. CDR3 sequence: CASSQADRGYYGYTF. DNA of the CDR3: TGTGCCAGCAGCCAAGCGGACAGGGGTTACTATGGCTACACCTTC.

V gene TRBV7-9 combines with J gene TRBJ2-7, with 9 bases lining up with TRBD1. CDR3 length: 14 amino acids. The germline V gene encodes CDR1 SEHNR and CDR2 FQNEAQ (reference sequence). J gave up 2 bases and V 4 bases, and 3 bases lay outside the gene matches. The CDR3 loop reads CASSWTGATYEQYF. The CDR3 bases are TGTGCCAGCAGCTGGACAGGGGCAACCTACGAGCAGTACTTC.

The rearrangement links TRBV18 to TRBJ2-6, with a possible D match to TRBD1 (6 bases). CDR1 is KGHSH and CDR2 is LQKENI in the germline V gene. V was pared by 8 bases and J by 0 bases, with 17 bases between. The CDR3 length is 17 residues. CDR3 in amino acids: CASARGGFRSGANVLTF. CDR3 in DNA: TGTGCCAGCGCGAGAGGGGGTTTCCGCTCTGGGGCCAACGTCCTGACTTTC.

The chain combines TRBV3-1 (or the pseudogene TRBV3-2) with TRBJ2-5, with TRBD1 matching 11 bases. J lost 5 bases, V lost 2 bases, and 4 bases had no gene match. CDR1 and CDR2 from the germline V gene are LGHDT and YNNKEL (reference sequence). The length of the CDR3 is 15 residues. The CDR3, as DNA: TGTGCCAGCAGCCAACCCCGGGACAGGGGGGAGACCCAGTACTTC. Residues: CASSQPRDRGETQYF.

The rearrangement uses TRBV19 and TRBJ1-4, with D possibly being TRBD1 (5 bases). V lost 10 bases and J 7 bases, leaving 16 bases between the germline ends. CDR1 and CDR2 from the germline V gene are LNHDA and SQIVND (reference sequence). The CDR3 contains 13 residues. The CDR3 DNA reads TGTGCCACCGCGGGGGTTGTAGGTGAAAAACTGTTTTTT. Amino acids: CATAGVVGEKLFF. Together with reference TRBV19 and TRBJ1-4, the CDR3 gives the full variable domain: DGGITQSPKYLFRKEGQNVTLSCEQNLNHDAMYWYRQDPGQGLRLIYYSQIVNDFQKGDIAEGYSVSREKKESFPLTVTSAQKNPTAFYLCATAGVVGEKLFFGSGTQLSVL.

This chain connects TRBV6-1 to TRBJ1-5; D is perhaps TRBD1 (5 bases). This CDR3 has 16 amino acids. The germline CDR1 and CDR2 sequences are MNHNS and SASEGT. With 0 bases removed from V and 1 base from J, the gap between germline ends came to 10 bases. The CDR3 is CASSEADSLSNQPQHF. CDR3 bases: TGTGCCAGCAGTGAAGCAGACAGCCTAAGCAATCAGCCCCAGCATTTT.

The chain couples TRBV20-1 to TRBJ1-1; no firm D call. Germline CDR1 is DFQATT and CDR2 is SNEGSKA (reference sequence). Trimming pared 5 bases from V and 0 bases from J, leaving 4 bases between. The CDR3 is made up of 11 amino acids. In DNA, the CDR3 is TGCAGTGCTTCAATGAACACTGAAGCTTTCTTT. Protein product: CSASMNTEAFF.

This chain connects TRBV15 to TRBJ2-1; D assignment may be TRBD1 or TRBD2 (5 bases each). The germline V gene has CDR1 LNHNV and CDR2 YYDKDF (reference sequence). Trimming took 7 bases from V and 7 from J, leaving 17 bases between them. The CDR3 runs to 14 residues. The CDR3 spells CATTRDPLQNEQFF. The CDR3, as DNA: TGTGCCACCACAAGGGACCCTTTACAAAATGAGCAGTTCTTC. Variable domain in full (rest from reference TRBV15 and TRBJ2-1): DAMVIQNPRYQVTQFGKPVTLSCSQTLNHNVMYWYQQKSSQAPKLLFHYYDKDFNNEADTPDNFQSRRPNTSFCFLDIRSPGLGDTAMYLCATTRDPLQNEQFFGPGTRLTVL.

The chain combines TRBV7-9 with TRBJ1-1; perhaps TRBD1 as D (6 bases). The CDR3 contains 15 residues. V shed 5 bases and J shed 3 bases, with 16 bases lying between them. CDR1 and CDR2 (germline): SEHNR, FQNEAQ (reference sequence). CDR3 amino acids: CASSGGYGGDTEAFF. The CDR3 nucleotides are TGTGCCAGCAGCGGGGGCTATGGTGGGGACACTGAAGCTTTCTTT.

The rearrangement links TRBV19 to TRBJ2-2, with TRBD2 matching over 10 bases. Germline V gene data show CDR1 as LNHDA and CDR2 as SQIVND (reference sequence). The CDR3 loop spans 15 amino acids. J lost 7 bases, V lost 4 bases, and 6 bases had no gene match. The CDR3 DNA is TGTGCCAGTAGTACCACTAGCGGGGAAGGCGGGGAGCTGTTTTTT. This encodes CASSTTSGEGGELFF.

The chain combines TRBV7-9 with TRBJ2-7, with D perhaps TRBD1 (5 bases). In germline, CDR1 is SEHNR, CDR2 FQNEAQ (reference sequence). The CDR3 loop spans 14 amino acids. V was cut by 5 bases and J by 0 bases, with 11 bases left in between. For the CDR3, the DNA is TGTGCCAGCAGCCCCAGGGTAAGCTCCTACGAGCAGTACTTC. It specifies CASSPRVSSYEQYF.

V and J are TRBV5-1 and TRBJ2-5, with 12 positions matching TRBD2. The CDR3 totals 14 residues. The V segment lost 6 bases and the J segment 1 base; nucleotides outside the gene matches: 1. Germline CDR1 SGHRS, CDR2 YFSETQ. The DNA of the CDR3 is TGCGCCAGCATGACTAGCGGGGGCCAAGAGACCCAGTACTTC. The encoded protein is CASMTSGGQETQYF.

DNA of the CDR3: TGTGCCAGCAGTTACTCGATACATGAGCAGTTCTTC. Its protein product is CASSYSIHEQFF. The rearrangement joins TRBV6-6 to TRBJ2-1; no definite D call. CDR1 and CDR2 from the germline V gene are MNHNY and SVGAGI (reference sequence). This CDR3 contains 12 residues. V was pared by 0 bases and J by 8 bases, with 5 bases between.

In DNA, the CDR3 is TGTGCCAGTGGGGGAAGCGGCCAAGAGACCCAGTACTTC. It codes for CASGGSGQETQYF. This chain links TRBV2 with TRBJ2-5, with D perhaps TRBD1 or TRBD2 (5 bases each). The CDR3 consists of 13 residues. The V gene lost 9 bases and the J gene lost 1 base, with 12 bases spanning the gap. The germline gives CDR1 SNHLY, CDR2 FYNNEI.

This chain links TRBV7-6 with TRBJ2-6; D not certain. Germline lookup yields CDR1 SGHVS and CDR2 FNYEAQ. The ends were cut back, 0 bases at V and 0 bases at J, with 9 bases in the middle. The CDR3 covers 17 residues. CDR3 sequence reads: CASSLAVKSSGANVLTF. CDR3 coding DNA: TGTGCCAGCAGCTTAGCCGTGAAAAGCTCTGGGGCCAACGTCCTGACTTTC.

This clone occurred a few times. The rearrangement uses TRBV6-5 and TRBJ2-7; 9 bases fit TRBD1. Losses at the gene ends were 8 bases for V and 2 bases for J; bases not matched to a gene: 1. CDR3 size: 12 residues. Germline CDR1 MNHEY, CDR2 SVGAGI. Written as DNA, the CDR3 is TGTGCCAGCCGGGACAGGGCCTACGAGCAGTACTTC. This encodes CASRDRAYEQYF.

V usage is TRBV7-9 and J usage is TRBJ1-4; D is possibly TRBD1 (5 bases). CDR1 is SEHNR, CDR2 FQNEAQ, per germline (reference sequence). There are 14 residues in the CDR3. The V gene lost 4 bases and the J gene lost 8 bases, with 14 bases spanning the gap. Here the CDR3 reads CASSSRVGREKLFF. CDR3 coding DNA: TGTGCCAGCAGCTCCAGGGTGGGACGAGAAAAACTGTTTTTT. Based on the CDR3 plus reference TRBV7-9 and TRBJ1-4, the full variable domain is DTGVSQNPRHKITKRGQNVTFRCDPISEHNRLYWYRQTLGQGPEFLTYFQNEAQLEKSRLLSDRFSAERPKGSFSTLEIQRTEQGDSAMYLCASSSRVGREKLFFGSGTQLSVL.

V is TRBV2 and J is TRBJ2-1, with a tentative D call TRBD2 (6 bases). Germline V CDR1 and CDR2: SNHLY, FYNNEI. Trimming pared 8 bases from V and 3 bases from J, leaving 14 bases between. CDR3 length equals 14 residues. The CDR3 spells CASGSGGVYNEQFF. The CDR3 DNA reads as TGTGCCAGCGGTTCTGGCGGGGTCTACAATGAGCAGTTCTTC.

V usage is TRBV9 and J usage is TRBJ2-1; TRBD2 agrees at 15 bases. This CDR3 is built from 19 residues. The J segment lost 6 bases and the V segment lost 3 bases, leaving 13 bases of the junction unmatched. Germline assignment: CDR1 SGDLS and CDR2 YYNGEE. CDR3 amino acids: CASSAGTSGGSHMGNEQFF. The CDR3 DNA follows: TGTGCCAGCAGCGCCGGGACTAGCGGGGGGTCTCATATGGGCAATGAGCAGTTCTTC.

This clone turned up a few times. The V gene is TRBV10-1, the J gene TRBJ2-3; D is uncertain. Trimming removed 9 bases at V and 7 bases at J, with 11 bases between. This CDR3 is 11 amino acids long. Germline V gene sequence: CDR1 WNHNN, CDR2 SYGVQD (reference sequence). The CDR3 DNA sequence: TGCGCCAGAGCCTTACGATATACGCAGTATTTT. Its translation: CARALRYTQYF.

The CDR3 nucleotides read TGCAGCGTTGCGGGCAGAAACACCGGGGAGCTGTTTTTT. This sequence encodes CSVAGRNTGELFF. The V call is TRBV29-1, the J call TRBJ2-2, with D unresolved. The CDR3 covers 13 residues. Germline V gene sequence: CDR1 SQVTM, CDR2 ANQGSEA. V was shortened by 4 bases and J by 2 bases, with 8 bases between the two germline ends.

The table lists this clone with a count of one. The chain links TRBV13 to TRBJ2-2; perhaps D is TRBD1 or TRBD2 (5 bases each). The V end was cut by 3 bases, the J end by 4 bases, with 15 bases between. Per the germline V gene, CDR1 is PRHDT and CDR2 is FYEKMQ (reference sequence). This CDR3 region has 16 residues. CDR3 nucleotides: TGTGCCAGCAGCTTTCCAGGGACGGAGACCACCGGGGAGCTGTTTTTT. It translates to CASSFPGTETTGELFF.

This clone occurred a few times. The chain recombines TRBV5-1 with TRBJ2-5; D remains ambiguous. This CDR3 is built from 11 residues. Trimming took 6 bases from V and 2 from J, leaving 5 bases between them. Germline assignment: CDR1 SGHRS and CDR2 YFSETQ. The CDR3 is CASTLQETQYF. CDR3 in DNA: TGCGCCAGCACCCTTCAAGAGACCCAGTACTTC.

The V gene is TRBV9, the J gene TRBJ2-3; D might be TRBD1 (6 bases). Deletions cut 4 bases from V and 7 bases from J, with 19 bases between. This CDR3 is 15 amino acids long. In germline, CDR1 is SGDLS, CDR2 YYNGEE. The CDR3 DNA is TGTGCCAGCAGCCCAGAGGCCCAGGGGACACATACGCAGTATTTT. Its translation is CASSPEAQGTHTQYF.

This chain uses TRBV18 with TRBJ1-3; D not certain. Trimming stripped 2 bases from V and 0 bases from J, with 32 bases between. The CDR3 extends over 23 amino acids. Looked up from germline, CDR1 is KGHSH and CDR2 is LQKENI. The DNA for the CDR3 is TGTGCCAGCTCACCAGGGTATAGCGGCGACCGTAGCCTCGAAGGGTCCTCTGGAAACACCATATATTTT. It yields the protein CASSPGYSGDRSLEGSSGNTIYF.

V usage is TRBV4-1 and J usage is TRBJ2-7; D is unresolved. Trimming left V 1 base short and J 2 bases short, with 12 bases between. Germline V gene sequence: CDR1 MGHRA, CDR2 YSYEKL. The CDR3 loop spans 15 amino acids. The CDR3 nucleotides are TGCGCCAGCAGCCAAGTTTATGGCGTACCCTACGAGCAGTACTTC. Translated, it gives CASSQVYGVPYEQYF.

J is TRBJ2-3 and V is TRBV5-1, with a weak D call TRBD1 (6 bases). Trimming stripped 7 bases from V and 5 bases from J, with 14 bases between. The CDR3 is 13 amino acids. Germline assignment: CDR1 SGHRS and CDR2 YFSETQ. The chain's CDR3 is CASGRDNRDTQYF. The CDR3 DNA reads TGCGCCAGCGGCCGGGACAACAGAGATACGCAGTATTTT.

The genes are TRBV6-2 or TRBV6-3 and TRBJ2-7; 13 bases match TRBD2. This CDR3 has 16 amino acids. V trimming: 6 bases; J trimming: 7 bases; junction bases outside the gene matches: 12. Germline loops: CDR1 MNHEY, CDR2 SVGEGT. CDR3 amino acids: CASSSLAGTSGEEQYF. In DNA form, the CDR3 reads TGTGCCAGCAGCTCACTTGCGGGGACTAGCGGGGAAGAGCAGTACTTC.

V gene TRBV7-2 combines with J gene TRBJ2-1; D unresolved. Germline V CDR1 and CDR2: SGHTA, FQGNSA. This CDR3 has 15 residues. The ends were cut back, 1 base at V and 1 base at J, with 8 bases in the middle. CDR3 nucleotide sequence: TGTGCCAGCAGCTTAGGTCCAGGATCCTACAATGAGCAGTTCTTC. Translating it yields CASSLGPGSYNEQFF.

The V gene is TRBV4-2, the J gene TRBJ1-6, with D possibly matching TRBD1 (5 bases). The germline V and J ends were trimmed by 0 bases and 0 bases, with 9 bases remaining between them. Germline V gene data show CDR1 as LGHNA and CDR2 as YNFKEQ. This CDR3 has 17 amino acids. Here the CDR3 DNA reads TGTGCCAGCAGCCAAGATAGGGGCCTCTCCTATAATTCACCCCTCCACTTT. It translates to CASSQDRGLSYNSPLHF.

Turning to this clone: This specimen includes other DNA sequences encoding the same CDR3. V gene TRBV28 combines with J gene TRBJ1-6; D uncertain. The CDR3 spans 11 residues. V lost 6 bases and J 7 bases, leaving 4 bases between the germline ends. Per germline, CDR1 MDHEN and CDR2 SYDVKM. The CDR3 is CASSLNSPLHF. The CDR3 DNA is TGTGCCAGCAGCTTGAATTCACCCCTCCACTTT.